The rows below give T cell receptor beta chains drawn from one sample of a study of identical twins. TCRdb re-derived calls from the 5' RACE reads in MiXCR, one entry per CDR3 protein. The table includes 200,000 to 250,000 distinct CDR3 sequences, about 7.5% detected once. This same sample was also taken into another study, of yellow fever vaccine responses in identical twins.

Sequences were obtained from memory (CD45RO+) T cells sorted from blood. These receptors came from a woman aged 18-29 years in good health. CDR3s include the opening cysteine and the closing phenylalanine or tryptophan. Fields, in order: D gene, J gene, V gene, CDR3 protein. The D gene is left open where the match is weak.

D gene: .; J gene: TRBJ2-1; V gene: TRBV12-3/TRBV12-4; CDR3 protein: CASPSRGSYNEQFF
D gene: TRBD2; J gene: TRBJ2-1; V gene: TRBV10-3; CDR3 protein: CAISERGLAGQNEQFF
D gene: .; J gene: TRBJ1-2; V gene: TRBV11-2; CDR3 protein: CASSFSGQGYTF
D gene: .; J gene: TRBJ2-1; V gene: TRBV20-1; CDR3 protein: CSAREARSSYNEQFF
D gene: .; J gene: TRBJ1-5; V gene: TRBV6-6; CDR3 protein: CASSFQPQHF
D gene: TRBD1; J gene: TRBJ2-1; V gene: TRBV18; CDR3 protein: CASSPGQFNEQFF
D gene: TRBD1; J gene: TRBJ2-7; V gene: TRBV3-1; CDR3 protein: CASSQEGTGLYEQYF
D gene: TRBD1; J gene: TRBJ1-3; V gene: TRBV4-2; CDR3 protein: CASSPDRGSGNTIYF
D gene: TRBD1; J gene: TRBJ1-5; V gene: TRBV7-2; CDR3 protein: CASSPGTGEAGNQPQHF
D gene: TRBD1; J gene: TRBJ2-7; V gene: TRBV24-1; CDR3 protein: CATSDQGQAYEQYF
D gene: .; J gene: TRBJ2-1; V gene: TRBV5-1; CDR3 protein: CASSLGDTTYNEQFF
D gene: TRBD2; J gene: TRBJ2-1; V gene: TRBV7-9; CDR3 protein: CAGVTSGFYNEQFF
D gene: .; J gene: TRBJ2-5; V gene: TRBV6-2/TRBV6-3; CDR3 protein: CASSDPTETQYF
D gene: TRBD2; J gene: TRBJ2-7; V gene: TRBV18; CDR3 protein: CASSPSSGSYEQYF
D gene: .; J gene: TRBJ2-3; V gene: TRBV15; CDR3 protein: CATSRVGASTDTQYF
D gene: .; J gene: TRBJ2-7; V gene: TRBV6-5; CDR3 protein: CASSWTAGGPYEQYF